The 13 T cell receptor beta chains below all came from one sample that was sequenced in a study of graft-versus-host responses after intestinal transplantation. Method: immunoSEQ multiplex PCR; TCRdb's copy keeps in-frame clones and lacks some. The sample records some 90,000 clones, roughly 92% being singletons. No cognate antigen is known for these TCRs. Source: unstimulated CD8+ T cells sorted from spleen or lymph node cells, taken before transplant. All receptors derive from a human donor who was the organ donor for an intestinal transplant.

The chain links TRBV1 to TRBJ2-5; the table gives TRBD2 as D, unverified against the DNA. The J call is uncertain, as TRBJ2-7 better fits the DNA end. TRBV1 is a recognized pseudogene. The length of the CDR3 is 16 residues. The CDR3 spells CTSSQDRSGGPYEQYF. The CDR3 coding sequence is TGCACCAGCAGCCAAGATAGGAGCGGGGGGCCGTACGAGCAGTACTTC.

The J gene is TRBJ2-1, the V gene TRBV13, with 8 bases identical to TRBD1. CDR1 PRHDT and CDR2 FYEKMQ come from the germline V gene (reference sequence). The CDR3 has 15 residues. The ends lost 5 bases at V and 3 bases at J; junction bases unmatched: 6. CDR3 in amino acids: CASSVTGVGYNEQFF. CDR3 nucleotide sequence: TGTGCCAGCAGCGTGACAGGGGTGGGCTACAATGAGCAGTTCTTC.

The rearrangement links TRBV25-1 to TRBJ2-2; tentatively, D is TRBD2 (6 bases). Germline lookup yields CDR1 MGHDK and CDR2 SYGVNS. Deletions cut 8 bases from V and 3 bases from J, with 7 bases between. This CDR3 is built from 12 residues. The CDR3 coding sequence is TGTGCCAGCGCTAGCGACACCGGGGAGCTGTTTTTT. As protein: CASASDTGELFF. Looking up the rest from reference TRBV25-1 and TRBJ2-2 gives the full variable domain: EADIYQTPRYLVIGTGKKITLECSQTMGHDKMYWYQQDPGMELHLIHYSYGVNSTEKGDLSSESTVSRIRTEHFPLTLESARPSHTSQYLCASASDTGELFFGEGSRLTVL.

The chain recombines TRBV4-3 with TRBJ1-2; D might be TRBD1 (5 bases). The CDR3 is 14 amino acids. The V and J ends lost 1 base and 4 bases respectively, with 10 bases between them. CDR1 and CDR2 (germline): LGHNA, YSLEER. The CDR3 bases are TGCGCCAGCAGCCAAGTAGGGGAGGGCTATGGCTACACCTTC. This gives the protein CASSQVGEGYGYTF.

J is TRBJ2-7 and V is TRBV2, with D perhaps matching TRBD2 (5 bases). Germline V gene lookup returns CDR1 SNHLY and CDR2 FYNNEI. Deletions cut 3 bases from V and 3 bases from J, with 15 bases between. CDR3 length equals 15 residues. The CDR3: CASSDEGPLFYEQYF. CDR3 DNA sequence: TGTGCCAGCAGTGATGAGGGTCCTCTCTTCTACGAGCAGTACTTC.

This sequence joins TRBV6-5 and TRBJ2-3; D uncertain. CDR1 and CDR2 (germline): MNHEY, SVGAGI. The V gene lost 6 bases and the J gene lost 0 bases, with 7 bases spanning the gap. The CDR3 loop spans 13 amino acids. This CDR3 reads CASRRSSTDTQYF. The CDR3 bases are TGTGCCAGCAGGAGGTCTAGCACAGATACGCAGTATTTT.

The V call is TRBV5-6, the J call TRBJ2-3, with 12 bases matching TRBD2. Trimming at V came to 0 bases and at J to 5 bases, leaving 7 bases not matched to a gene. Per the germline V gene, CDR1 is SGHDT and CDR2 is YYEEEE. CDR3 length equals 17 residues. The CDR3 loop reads CASSLGLAGAWEDTQYF. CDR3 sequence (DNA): TGTGCCAGCAGCTTGGGACTAGCGGGGGCCTGGGAAGATACGCAGTATTTT. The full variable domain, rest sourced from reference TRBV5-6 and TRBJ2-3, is DAGVTQSPTHLIKTRGQQVTLRCSPKSGHDTVSWYQQALGQGPQFIFQYYEEEERQRGNFPDRFSGHQFPNYSSELNVNALLLGDSALYLCASSLGLAGAWEDTQYFGPGTRLTVL.

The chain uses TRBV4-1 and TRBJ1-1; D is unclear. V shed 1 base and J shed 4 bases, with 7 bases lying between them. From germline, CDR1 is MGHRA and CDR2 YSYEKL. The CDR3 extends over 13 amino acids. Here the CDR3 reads CASSQGTGTEAFF. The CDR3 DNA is TGCGCCAGCAGCCAAGGAACGGGCACTGAAGCTTTCTTT.

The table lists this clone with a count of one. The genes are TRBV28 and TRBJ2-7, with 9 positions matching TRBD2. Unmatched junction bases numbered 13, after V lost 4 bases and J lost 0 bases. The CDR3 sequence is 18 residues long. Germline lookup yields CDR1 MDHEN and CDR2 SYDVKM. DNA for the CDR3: TGTGCCAGCAGTTCAGACCGGGGACCGCGGGGGGGCTCCTACGAGCAGTACTTC. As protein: CASSSDRGPRGGSYEQYF.

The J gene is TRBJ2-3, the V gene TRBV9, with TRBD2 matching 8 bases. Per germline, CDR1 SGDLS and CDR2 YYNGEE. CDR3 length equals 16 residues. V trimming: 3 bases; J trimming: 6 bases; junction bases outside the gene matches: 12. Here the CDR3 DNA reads TGTGCCAGCAGCGGGTCCGGGGCGGGGGGCATGGATACGCAGTATTTT. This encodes CASSGSGAGGMDTQYF.

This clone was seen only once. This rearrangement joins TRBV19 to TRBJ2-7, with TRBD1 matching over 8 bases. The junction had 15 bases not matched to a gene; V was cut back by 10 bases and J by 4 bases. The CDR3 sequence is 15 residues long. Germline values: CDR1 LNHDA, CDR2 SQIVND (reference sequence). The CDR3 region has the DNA TGTGCCACCTCAGCCGGGACAGGAGATCATTACGAGCAGTACTTC. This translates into CATSAGTGDHYEQYF.

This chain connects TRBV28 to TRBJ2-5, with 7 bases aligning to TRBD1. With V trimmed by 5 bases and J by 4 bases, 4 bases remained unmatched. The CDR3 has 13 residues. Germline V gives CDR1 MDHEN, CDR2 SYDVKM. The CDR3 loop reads CASSRTGRETQYF. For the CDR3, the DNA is TGTGCCAGCAGTCGGACAGGTAGAGAGACCCAGTACTTC.

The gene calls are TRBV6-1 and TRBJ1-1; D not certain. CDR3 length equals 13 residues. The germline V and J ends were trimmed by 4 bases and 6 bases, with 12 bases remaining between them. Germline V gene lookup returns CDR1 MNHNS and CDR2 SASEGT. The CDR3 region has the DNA TGTGCCAGCAGTGGACTGGACGGGGCTGAAGCTTTCTTT. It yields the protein CASSGLDGAEAFF.